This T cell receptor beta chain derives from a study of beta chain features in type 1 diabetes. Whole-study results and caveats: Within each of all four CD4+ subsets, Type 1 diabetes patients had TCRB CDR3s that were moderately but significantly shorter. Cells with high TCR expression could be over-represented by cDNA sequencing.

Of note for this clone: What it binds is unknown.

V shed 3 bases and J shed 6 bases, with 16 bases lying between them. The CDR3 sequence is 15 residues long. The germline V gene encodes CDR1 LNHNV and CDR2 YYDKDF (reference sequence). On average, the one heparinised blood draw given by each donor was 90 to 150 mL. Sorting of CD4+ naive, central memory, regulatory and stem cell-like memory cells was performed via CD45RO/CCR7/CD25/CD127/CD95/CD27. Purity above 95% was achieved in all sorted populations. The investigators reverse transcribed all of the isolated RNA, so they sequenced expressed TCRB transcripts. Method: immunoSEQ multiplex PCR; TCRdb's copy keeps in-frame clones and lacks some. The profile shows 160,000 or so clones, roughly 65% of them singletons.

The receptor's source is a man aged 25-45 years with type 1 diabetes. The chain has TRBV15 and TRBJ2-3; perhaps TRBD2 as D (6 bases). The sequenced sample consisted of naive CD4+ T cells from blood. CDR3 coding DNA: TGTGCCACCAGCAGGTCCGGGACTCCCTGGGATACGCAGTATTTT. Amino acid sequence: CATSRSGTPWDTQYF.